These 31 T cell receptor beta chains share one sample of origin, sequenced in a study of blood T cell repertoires in COVID-19. Clones were sequenced by immunoSEQ multiplex PCR, and TCRdb holds only the in-frame ones, with some missing. The table records 150,000 to 200,000 clones, approximately 90% of them present only once. Sequenced: peripheral blood. The receptors here all came from a man aged 45 to 65 with acute or convalescent COVID-19.

This chain uses TRBV4-1 with TRBJ2-1, with TRBD2 identical over 7 bases. Germline V gene lookup returns CDR1 MGHRA and CDR2 YSYEKL. CDR3 size: 16 residues. V shed 0 bases and J 3 bases; nucleotides not matched to a gene: 5. CDR3 residues: CASSQDPRGDYNEQFF. The CDR3 DNA sequence: TGCGCCAGCAGCCAAGACCCACGGGGGGACTACAATGAGCAGTTCTTC.

J is TRBJ1-3 and V is TRBV7-9, with D maybe TRBD1 (5 bases). Trimming left V 4 bases short and J 0 bases short, with 10 bases between. The CDR3 loop spans 15 amino acids. CDR1 and CDR2 (germline): SEHNR, FQNEAQ (reference sequence). DNA of the CDR3: TGTGCCAGCAGCTCGACAGACTTCTCTGGAAACACCATATATTTT. Protein sequence: CASSSTDFSGNTIYF. Full variable domain (outside the CDR3, taken from reference TRBV7-9 and TRBJ1-3): DTGVSQNPRHKITKRGQNVTFRCDPISEHNRLYWYRQTLGQGPEFLTYFQNEAQLEKSRLLSDRFSAERPKGSFSTLEIQRTEQGDSAMYLCASSSTDFSGNTIYFGEGSWLTVV.

In its sample, this clone was seen once. The chain uses TRBV18 and TRBJ1-2, with D hard to call. Germline loops: CDR1 KGHSH, CDR2 LQKENI. This CDR3 is 11 amino acids long. Trimming took 3 bases from V and 7 from J, leaving 6 bases between them. The CDR3 nucleotides read TGTGCCAGCTCACCCGACACTGGCTACACCTTC. This sequence encodes CASSPDTGYTF.

This clone was picked up a small number of times. The rearrangement links TRBV12-3 or TRBV12-4 to TRBJ1-6, with D uncertain. This CDR3 is 13 amino acids long. The V and J ends lost 7 bases and 7 bases respectively, with 11 bases between them. CDR3 sequence reads: CASTPIGNSPLHF. CDR3 DNA sequence: TGTGCCAGCACCCCGATCGGGAATTCACCCCTCCACTTT.

The rearrangement joins TRBV3-1 (or the pseudogene TRBV3-2) to TRBJ2-3, with TRBD1 identical over 9 bases. CDR3 length equals 15 residues. Trimming at V came to 5 bases and at J to 0 bases, leaving 3 bases not matched to a gene. CDR1 and CDR2 from the germline V gene are LGHDT and YNNKEL (reference sequence). The CDR3 coding sequence is TGTGCCAGCAGCTTTACAGGGGGCAGCACAGATACGCAGTATTTT. The encoded protein is CASSFTGGSTDTQYF.

This chain joins TRBV5-1 and TRBJ1-2, with D perhaps TRBD1 (6 bases). Trimming shortened V by 4 bases and J by 3 bases, and 19 bases separated the two germline ends. The CDR3 contains 16 residues. Germline values: CDR1 SGHRS, CDR2 YFSETQ. CDR3 nucleotides: TGCGCCAGCAGCCCCGGTCCAGGGGATGTGGACTATGGCTACACCTTC. Translation gives CASSPGPGDVDYGYTF.

The chain employs TRBV18 and TRBJ1-4; 7 nucleotides align to TRBD1. Germline V gene data show CDR1 as KGHSH and CDR2 as LQKENI. The CDR3 covers 13 residues. V shed 4 bases and J 8 bases; nucleotides not matched to a gene: 4. CDR3 amino acids: CASSRRQGEKLFF. In DNA, the CDR3 is TGTGCCAGCTCACGAAGACAGGGCGAAAAACTGTTTTTT.

This clone came up once. The chain combines TRBV7-2 with TRBJ1-4; 7 bases map to TRBD1. The V gene end was trimmed by 0 bases and the J gene end by 7 bases; junction bases not matched to a gene: 5. This CDR3 is built from 15 residues. CDR1 and CDR2 from the germline V gene are SGHTA and FQGNSA. CDR3 in amino acids: CASSLARGRFEKLFF. CDR3 nucleotide sequence: TGTGCCAGCAGCTTAGCGAGGGGGCGTTTTGAAAAACTGTTTTTT.

The chain couples TRBV5-4 to TRBJ1-2; weak D call: TRBD1 (6 bases). V was cut by 2 bases and J by 1 base, with 18 bases left in between. The CDR3 is made up of 17 amino acids. CDR1 is SGHNT, CDR2 YYREEE, per germline (reference sequence). The chain's CDR3 is CASSFQLMDRDNYGYTF. The DNA of the CDR3 is TGTGCCAGCAGCTTTCAACTAATGGACAGAGATAACTATGGCTACACCTTC. The entire variable domain, with the rest obtained from reference TRBV5-4 and TRBJ1-2, is as follows: ETGVTQSPTHLIKTRGQQVTLRCSSQSGHNTVSWYQQALGQGPQFIFQYYREEENGRGNFPPRFSGLQFPNYSSELNVNALELDDSALYLCASSFQLMDRDNYGYTFGSGTRLTVV.

This chain uses TRBV6-6 with TRBJ2-2, with D perhaps matching TRBD1 (5 bases). Germline assignment: CDR1 MNHNY and CDR2 SVGAGI (reference sequence). Trimming cost V 3 bases and J 6 bases, with 14 bases left between them. This CDR3 region has 15 residues. CDR3 loop: CASSYPGSSAGELFF. The CDR3 DNA reads as TGTGCCAGCAGTTATCCAGGGTCAAGCGCCGGGGAGCTGTTTTTT.

The V call is TRBV5-1, the J call TRBJ1-2, with 10 bases that match TRBD1. Trimming removed 0 bases from V and 4 bases from J; junction bases left unmatched: 6. The CDR3 spans 16 residues. Germline V gene sequence: CDR1 SGHRS, CDR2 YFSETQ. The chain's CDR3 is CASSLDGGTGAYGYTF. The CDR3 DNA sequence: TGCGCCAGCAGCTTGGACGGCGGGACAGGGGCCTATGGCTACACCTTC.

V usage is TRBV5-1 and J usage is TRBJ2-7; weak D call: TRBD1 (6 bases). CDR3 length: 12 residues. The V end was cut by 4 bases, the J end by 2 bases, with 7 bases between. The V gene's germline CDR1 is SGHRS and CDR2 YFSETQ. CDR3 residues: CASSTGTYEQYF. DNA for the CDR3: TGCGCCAGCAGCACAGGGACCTACGAGCAGTACTTC.

The chain carries TRBV4-2 and TRBJ1-1, with no clear D. Germline V gene sequence: CDR1 LGHNA, CDR2 YNFKEQ. The CDR3 is 13 amino acids. Trimming shortened V by 0 bases and J by 7 bases, and 9 bases separated the two germline ends. The CDR3 DNA follows: TGTGCCAGCAGCCAAGAAAGGCGAGGTGAAGCTTTCTTT. It yields the protein CASSQERRGEAFF.

The V and J genes are TRBV7-2 and TRBJ2-7, with TRBD1 identical over 10 bases. The CDR3 has 13 amino acids. With V trimmed by 1 base and J by 6 bases, 0 bases remained unmatched. Per the germline V gene, CDR1 is SGHTA and CDR2 is FQGNSA. This chain's CDR3 is CASSLGTGGEQYV. The CDR3 bases are TGTGCCAGCAGCTTAGGGACAGGGGGCGAGCAGTACGTC.

CDR3 bases: TGTGCCAGCAGCCGGGGACAGGGATACGAGCAGTACTTC. Encoded protein: CASSRGQGYEQYF. The V call is TRBV7-9, the J call TRBJ2-7; 9 nucleotides line up with TRBD1. The ends lost 5 bases at V and 4 bases at J; junction bases unmatched: 3. The CDR3 length is 13 residues. Germline assignment: CDR1 SEHNR and CDR2 FQNEAQ (reference sequence).

The V gene is TRBV27, the J gene TRBJ2-2; TRBD1 matches at 8 bases. CDR3 length: 14 amino acids. In germline, CDR1 is MNHEY, CDR2 SMNVEV (reference sequence). Germline trimming cut 10 bases from V and 4 bases from J; bases unmatched to any gene: 8. CDR3 in amino acids: CATSQGALTGELFF. As DNA, the CDR3 is TGTGCCACCTCGCAGGGGGCTCTCACCGGGGAGCTGTTTTTT.

V and J are TRBV27 and TRBJ2-7, with D tentatively TRBD1 (6 bases). Germline CDR1 and CDR2: MNHEY and SMNVEV (reference sequence). The CDR3 consists of 14 residues. Trimming left V 8 bases short and J 5 bases short, with 19 bases between. As DNA, the CDR3 is TGTGCCAGCGCCAACCCCGCCAGGGGCCACGAGCAGTACTTC. It specifies CASANPARGHEQYF.

The chain carries TRBV6-1 and TRBJ1-5; D may be TRBD1 (6 bases). The CDR3 contains 16 residues. V lost 1 base to trimming and J lost 0 bases, with 10 bases between them. Germline values: CDR1 MNHNS, CDR2 SASEGT. Written as DNA, the CDR3 is TGTGCCAGCAGTGAAGTACTGACAGGTAGCAATCAGCCCCAGCATTTT. Translation: CASSEVLTGSNQPQHF.

The sample holds one count of this clone. The V and J genes are TRBV5-4 and TRBJ2-3; TRBD1 matches at 8 bases. The germline V gene encodes CDR1 SGHNT and CDR2 YYREEE (reference sequence). The CDR3 consists of 15 residues. The J segment lost 0 bases and the V segment lost 7 bases, leaving 7 bases of the junction unmatched. The CDR3 loop reads CASRQGTLSTDTQYF. The CDR3 DNA sequence: TGTGCCAGCCGACAGGGGACCTTAAGCACAGATACGCAGTATTTT.

In this sample, this clone turned up a few times. The genes are TRBV5-1 and TRBJ2-1, with TRBD1 matching over 10 bases. This CDR3 spans 13 amino acids. CDR1 is SGHRS, CDR2 YFSETQ, per germline. J gave up 6 bases and V 4 bases, and 1 base lay outside the gene matches. DNA of the CDR3: TGCGCCAGCAGCCGGACAGGGGGCAATGAGCAGTTCTTC. It is translated as CASSRTGGNEQFF. Based on the CDR3 plus reference TRBV5-1 and TRBJ2-1, the full variable domain is KAGVTQTPRYLIKTRGQQVTLSCSPISGHRSVSWYQQTPGQGLQFLFEYFSETQRNKGNFPGRFSGRQFSNSRSEMNVSTLELGDSALYLCASSRTGGNEQFFGPGTRLTVL.

The chain combines TRBV7-8 with TRBJ1-2, with 8 bases lining up with TRBD1. The J segment lost 7 bases and the V segment lost 5 bases, leaving 9 bases of the junction unmatched. The CDR3 extends over 14 amino acids. Germline values: CDR1 SGHVS, CDR2 FQNEAQ. The CDR3 loop is CASSRRTGWSGYTF. The CDR3 DNA follows: TGTGCCAGCAGCCGTAGGACAGGGTGGTCTGGCTACACCTTC.

This sequence joins TRBV27 and TRBJ2-1; D is unresolved. V gave up 1 base and J gave up 5 bases, with 9 bases separating them. This CDR3 comprises 14 residues. Germline V gives CDR1 MNHEY, CDR2 SMNVEV (reference sequence). CDR3 sequence: CASSLYPTDNEQFF. DNA of the CDR3: TGTGCCAGCAGTTTATATCCTACTGACAATGAGCAGTTCTTC.

The table lists this clone with a few counts. The chain joins TRBV7-9 to TRBJ2-7, with TRBD2 matching over 11 bases. The germline CDR1 and CDR2 sequences are SEHNR and FQNEAQ (reference sequence). V was pared by 5 bases and J by 3 bases, with 9 bases of the junction left unmatched. The CDR3 sequence is 16 residues long. CDR3 sequence (DNA): TGTGCCAGCAGCAATAGCGGGAGGGCCCTTTACTACGAGCAGTACTTC. Translated: CASSNSGRALYYEQYF.

Concerning this clone: Other nucleotide sequences from this sample produce the same CDR3. The chain links TRBV9 to TRBJ2-3, with TRBD2 identical over 8 bases. V lost 0 bases to trimming and J lost 6 bases; unmatched junction nucleotides: 6. Germline-derived CDR1 and CDR2 are SGDLS and YYNGEE. The CDR3 extends over 15 amino acids. Written as DNA, the CDR3 is TGTGCCAGCAGCGTAGGGCCGGGGGGGGAGGATACGCAGTATTTT. It yields the protein CASSVGPGGEDTQYF.

This chain joins TRBV3-1 (or the pseudogene TRBV3-2) and TRBJ1-1; TRBD1 matches 7 bases. The CDR3 totals 16 residues. Germline CDR1 reads LGHDT; CDR2 reads YNNKEL (reference sequence). J gave up 0 bases and V 4 bases, and 8 bases lay outside the gene matches. CDR3 amino acids: CASSRSTGTMNTEAFF. The CDR3, as DNA: TGTGCCAGCAGCCGATCGACAGGGACCATGAACACTGAAGCTTTCTTT.

The gene calls are TRBV7-2 and TRBJ2-1; 8 bases align to TRBD1. In germline, CDR1 is SGHTA, CDR2 FQGNSA. V shed 6 bases, J shed 0 bases, and the junction held 4 bases outside the gene matches. This CDR3 is built from 15 residues. CDR3 DNA sequence: TGTGCCAGCAGATTTGGACAGGGCTCCTACAATGAGCAGTTCTTC. This translates into CASRFGQGSYNEQFF.

The chain uses TRBV30 and TRBJ2-2, with 9 bases lining up with TRBD1. The germline V gene encodes CDR1 GTSNPN and CDR2 SVGIG (reference sequence). The CDR3 extends over 13 amino acids. V lost 3 bases and J lost 5; bases outside the gene matches: 1. The CDR3, as DNA: TGTGCCTGGAGGGGGACAGGGACCGGGGAGCTGTTTTTT. Translation: CAWRGTGTGELFF.

The V and J genes are TRBV28 and TRBJ1-2; TRBD1 matches 9 bases. The CDR3 is 14 residues long. CDR1 and CDR2 from the germline V gene are MDHEN and SYDVKM. The J segment lost 5 bases and the V segment lost 5 bases, leaving 6 bases of the junction unmatched. In DNA, the CDR3 is TGTGCCAGCAGTCGCGACAGGGGGGGGTATGGCTACACCTTC. Protein product: CASSRDRGGYGYTF.

This clone was seen a single time. The CDR3 DNA sequence: TGTGCCAGTAGTATAAACAGGGGGGAGACCCAGTACTTC. This sequence encodes CASSINRGETQYF. The V call is TRBV19, the J call TRBJ2-5; 8 bases match TRBD1. The CDR3 totals 13 residues. Germline trimming cut 2 bases from V and 5 bases from J; bases unmatched to any gene: 1. The germline gives CDR1 LNHDA, CDR2 SQIVND (reference sequence).

This rearrangement joins TRBV5-8 to TRBJ2-3; 11 nucleotides align to TRBD2. The germline gives CDR1 SGHTS, CDR2 YDEGEE. The CDR3 runs 15 residues. V lost 4 bases to trimming and J lost 2 bases; unmatched junction nucleotides: 3. This CDR3 reads CASSRLAGNTDTQYF. In DNA, the CDR3 is TGTGCCAGCAGCCGACTAGCGGGGAACACAGATACGCAGTATTTT.

The V and J genes are TRBV27 and TRBJ2-7; 7 nucleotides line up with TRBD1. There are 16 residues in the CDR3. Germline lookup yields CDR1 MNHEY and CDR2 SMNVEV (reference sequence). V shed 4 bases, J shed 7 bases, and the junction held 16 bases outside the gene matches. CDR3 region: CASSSNGVGGPREQYF. The CDR3 DNA reads as TGTGCCAGCAGTTCTAATGGGGTAGGGGGCCCGAGGGAGCAGTACTTC.